This T cell receptor beta chain was captured in a study of T cell responses to AZD1222 COVID-19 vaccine. Germline V gene lookup returns CDR1 MGHRA and CDR2 YSYEKL. The V segment lost 1 base and the J segment 3 bases; nucleotides outside the gene matches: 16. The CDR3 spans 20 residues. Remarks on this clone: As yet, its antigen is unknown.

General study findings and limits: Spike-wide coverage was observed for vaccine-associated CD4 TCRs, with dominant responses at 160-218 and 743-854. Spike-specific TCR repertoires showed rising breadth and depth after two AZD1222 doses. Seropositive AZD1222 recipients at baseline numbered only six or seven. A mostly white British donor set with more females was recruited, and clonal diversity was possibly underestimated.

Assay: immunoSEQ multiplex PCR; the TCRdb copy retains only in-frame clones and omits some. The table lists just over 65,000 clones, about 88% of them singletons. The rearrangement uses TRBV4-1 and TRBJ1-5; the match to TRBD1 covers 9 bases. This TCR derives from an adult in good health. The sample was peripheral blood, taken on day 0 of AZD1222 vaccination. CDR3 loop: CASSQVRPGQGPGANQPQHF. The CDR3 coding sequence is TGCGCCAGCAGCCAAGTACGACCGGGACAGGGACCCGGGGCCAATCAGCCCCAGCATTTT.